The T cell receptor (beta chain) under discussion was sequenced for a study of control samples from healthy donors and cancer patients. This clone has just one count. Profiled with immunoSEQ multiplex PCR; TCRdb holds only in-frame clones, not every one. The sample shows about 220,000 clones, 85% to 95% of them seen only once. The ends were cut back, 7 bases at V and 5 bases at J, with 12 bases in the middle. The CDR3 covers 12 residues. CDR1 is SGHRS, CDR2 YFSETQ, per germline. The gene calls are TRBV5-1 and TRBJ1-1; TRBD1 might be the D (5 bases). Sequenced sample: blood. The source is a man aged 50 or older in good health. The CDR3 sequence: CASAGILTEAFF. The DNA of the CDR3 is TGCGCCAGCGCAGGGATACTGACTGAAGCTTTCTTT.